The clone carrying this TCR beta chain was detected only a few times. MiXCR, run by TCRdb on the 5' RACE reads, gives a single entry per CDR3 protein. The table has tens of thousands of distinct CDR3 sequences, 7.5% to 9% seen once. The CDR3 sequence is 16 residues long. Deletions cut 4 bases from V and 4 bases from J, with 14 bases between. Germline V gene lookup returns CDR1 SEHNR and CDR2 FQNEAQ (reference sequence). The sample is drawn from a study of chronic HIV infection and antiretroviral therapy. The chain uses TRBV7-9 and TRBJ2-6; D unclear. The material sequenced was peripheral blood. This clonotype originated in an adult who had HIV and had not received antiretroviral therapy, or was an uninfected healthy control (not recorded which). The CDR3 spells CASSSQLDIGANVLTF. The CDR3 DNA sequence: TGTGCCAGCAGCTCACAATTAGATATAGGGGCCAACGTCCTGACTTTC.